The next 2 T cell receptor beta chains were all read from a single sample in a study of immune evolution from preneoplasia to lung adenocarcinoma. Sequencing was performed with immunoSEQ multiplex PCR; in TCRdb, only in-frame clones are kept and a portion is missing. The table shows about 12,000 clones, with more than 70% occurring only once. Specimen: FFPE tissue from an adenomatous hyperplasia lung lesion. Subset indicated: atypical adenomatous hyperplasia (AAH), lung preneoplasia. The source of these receptors is a person aged 50-70 years with lung adenocarcinoma.

By proportion, this clone is large. The chain uses TRBV7-8 and TRBJ1-1; the match to TRBD1 covers 12 bases. The CDR3 consists of 14 residues. Trimming cost V 0 bases and J 8 bases; bases outside gene matches: 1. Germline CDR1 reads SGHVS; CDR2 reads FQNEAQ. CDR3 nucleotide sequence: TGTGCCAGCAGCTTAGCCGGGACAGGGGGCGAAGCTTTCTTT. This translates into CASSLAGTGGEAFF.

This chain joins TRBV19 and TRBJ1-1; D call uncertain. Per the germline V gene, CDR1 is LNHDA and CDR2 is SQIVND (reference sequence). The CDR3 loop spans 13 amino acids. With 3 bases removed from V and 3 bases from J, the gap between germline ends came to 8 bases. This chain's CDR3 is CASSMALDTEAFF. Here the CDR3 DNA reads TGTGCCAGTAGTATGGCTCTGGACACTGAAGCTTTCTTT.